The 3 T cell receptor beta chains listed next were all sequenced from one sample in a study of blood T cells in healthy people across ages. A second PCR, run for about 6 to 11 cycles, used a sample-barcoded 5' primer plus a J-beta primer mix. TCRdb ran MiXCR on the 5' RACE reads and lists one entry per CDR3 protein. This table has about 640,000 distinct CDR3 sequences, approximately 30% appearing once. Sample: blood. The receptors were sampled from a woman older than 75 in good health.

This chain uses TRBV7-9 with TRBJ2-3; D remains unclear. Germline CDR1 and CDR2: SEHNR and FQNEAQ (reference sequence). The CDR3 sequence is 17 residues long. V was cut by 4 bases and J by 0 bases, with 17 bases left in between. In DNA, the CDR3 is TGTGCCAGCAGCTCCCTATCGGGCGGTCGGAGCACAGATACGCAGTATTTT. Amino acid sequence: CASSSLSGGRSTDTQYF.

This chain links TRBV7-2 with TRBJ1-5; 7 bases fit TRBD1. Losses at the gene ends were 4 bases for V and 7 bases for J; bases not matched to a gene: 4. This CDR3 is built from 13 residues. Germline CDR1 and CDR2: SGHTA and FQGNSA. The CDR3 nucleotides read TGTGCCAGCAGCTCCGACAGGGCCCAGCCCCAGCATTTT. Encoded protein: CASSSDRAQPQHF.

This chain links TRBV30 with TRBJ1-1; possibly TRBD1 for D (5 bases). This CDR3 is 14 amino acids long. The V end was cut by 4 bases, the J end by 0 bases, with 12 bases between. Germline CDR1 GTSNPN, CDR2 SVGIG (reference sequence). The CDR3 here is CAWMIEGMNTEAFF. The DNA for the CDR3 is TGTGCCTGGATGATAGAGGGGATGAACACTGAAGCTTTCTTT.